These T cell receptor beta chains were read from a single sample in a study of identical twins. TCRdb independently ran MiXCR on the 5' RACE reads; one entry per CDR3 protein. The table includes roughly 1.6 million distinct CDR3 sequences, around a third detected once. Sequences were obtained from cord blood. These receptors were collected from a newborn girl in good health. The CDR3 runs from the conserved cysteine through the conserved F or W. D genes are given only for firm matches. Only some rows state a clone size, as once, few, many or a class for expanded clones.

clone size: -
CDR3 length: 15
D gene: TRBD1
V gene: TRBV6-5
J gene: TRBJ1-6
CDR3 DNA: TGTGCCAGCAGTTACTCGGACAGGGGTGCTTCACCCCTCCACTTT
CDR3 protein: CASSYSDRGASPLHF

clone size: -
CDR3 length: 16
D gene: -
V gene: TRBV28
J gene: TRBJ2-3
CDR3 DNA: TGTGCCAGCAGTTTAGGTCAGGGGAGATTCACAGATACGCAGTATTTT
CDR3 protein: CASSLGQGRFTDTQYF

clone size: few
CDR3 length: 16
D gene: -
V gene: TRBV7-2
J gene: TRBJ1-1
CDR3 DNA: TGTGCCAGCAGCCCGGTACAGGGTAGGAGTAACACTGAAGCTTTCTTT
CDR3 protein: CASSPVQGRSNTEAFF

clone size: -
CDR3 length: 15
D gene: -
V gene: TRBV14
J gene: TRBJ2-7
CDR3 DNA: TGTGCCAGCAGCCCGTCCGTAATAAGGGACCACGAGCAGTACTTC
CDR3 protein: CASSPSVIRDHEQYF

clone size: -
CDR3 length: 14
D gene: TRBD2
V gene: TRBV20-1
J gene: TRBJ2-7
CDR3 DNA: TGCAGTGCAGCACCGGGACTAGCGAGCTACGAGCAGTACTTC
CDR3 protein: CSAAPGLASYEQYF

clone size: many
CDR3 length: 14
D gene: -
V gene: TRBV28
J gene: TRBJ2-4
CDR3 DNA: TGTGCCAGCAGTTCGCAGGGGTATTCTAACATTCAGTACTTC
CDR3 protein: CASSSQGYSNIQYF

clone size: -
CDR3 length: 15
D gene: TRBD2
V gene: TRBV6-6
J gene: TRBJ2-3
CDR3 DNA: TGTGCCGGCAGTTCTCGCGGGGGAATGGGGTATACGCAGTATTTT
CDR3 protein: CAGSSRGGMGYTQYF

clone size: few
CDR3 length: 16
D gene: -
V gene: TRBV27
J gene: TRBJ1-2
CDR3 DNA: TGTGCCAGCAGTGTTACTACAGGGTGGTCTTACTATGGCTACACCTTC
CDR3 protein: CASSVTTGWSYYGYTF

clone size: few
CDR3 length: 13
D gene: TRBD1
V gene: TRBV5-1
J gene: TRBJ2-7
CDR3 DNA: TGCGCCAGCAGCGGGACAGTAGAGTACGAGCAGTACTTC
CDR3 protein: CASSGTVEYEQYF

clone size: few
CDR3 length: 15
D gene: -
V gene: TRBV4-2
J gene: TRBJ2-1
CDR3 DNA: TGTGCCAGCAGCCTGACTAGAAAGGGCTCTAATGAGCAGTTCTTC
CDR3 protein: CASSLTRKGSNEQFF

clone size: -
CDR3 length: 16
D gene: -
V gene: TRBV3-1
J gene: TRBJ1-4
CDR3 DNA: TGTGCCAGCAGCCAAGATCGGGGGCACCGTAATGAAAAACTGTTTTTT
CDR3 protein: CASSQDRGHRNEKLFF

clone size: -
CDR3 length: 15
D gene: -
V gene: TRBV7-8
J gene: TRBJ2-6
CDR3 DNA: TGTGCCAGCAGAAGTACAGGGTCTGGGGCCAACGTCCTGACTTTC
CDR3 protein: CASRSTGSGANVLTF

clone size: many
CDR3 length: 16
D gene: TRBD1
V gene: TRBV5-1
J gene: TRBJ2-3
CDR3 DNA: TGCGCCAGCTCCCTACGGTCACAGGGGTCGAAGGATACGCAGTATTTT
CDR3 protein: CASSLRSQGSKDTQYF

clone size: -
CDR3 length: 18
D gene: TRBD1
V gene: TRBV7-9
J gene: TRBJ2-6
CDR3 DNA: TGTGCCAGCAGCCCGAGGACAGGGCTGAGCTCTGGGGCCAACGTCCTGACTTTC
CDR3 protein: CASSPRTGLSSGANVLTF

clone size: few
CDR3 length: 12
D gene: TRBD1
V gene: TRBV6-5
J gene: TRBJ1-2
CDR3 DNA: TGTGCCAGCAGCCGACAGGGAATCGGCTACACCTTC
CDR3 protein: CASSRQGIGYTF

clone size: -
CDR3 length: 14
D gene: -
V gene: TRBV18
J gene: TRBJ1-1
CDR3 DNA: TGTGCCAGCTCACCACCAAACGGAAGAGAAGAAGCTTTCTTT
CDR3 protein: CASSPPNGREEAFF

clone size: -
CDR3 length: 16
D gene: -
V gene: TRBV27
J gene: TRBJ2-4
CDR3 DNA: TGTGCCAGCAGTTTATCTCGGGGGCTAGCCAAAAACATTCAGTACTTC
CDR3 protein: CASSLSRGLAKNIQYF

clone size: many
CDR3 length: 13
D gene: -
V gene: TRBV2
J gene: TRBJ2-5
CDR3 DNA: TGTGCCAGCAACATTCCAGGGTCAGAGACCCAGTACTTC
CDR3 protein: CASNIPGSETQYF

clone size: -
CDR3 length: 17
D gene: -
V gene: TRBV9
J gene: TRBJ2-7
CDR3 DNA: TGTGCCAGCAGCGTAGTCCTGACTGGCGGGGCCTACAATGAGCAGTACTTC
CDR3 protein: CASSVVLTGGAYNEQYF

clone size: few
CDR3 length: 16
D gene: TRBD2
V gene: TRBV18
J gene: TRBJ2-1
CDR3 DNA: TGTGCCAGCTCACCGACAGCGGGAGAAACCTACAATGAGCAGTTCTTC
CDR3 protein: CASSPTAGETYNEQFF

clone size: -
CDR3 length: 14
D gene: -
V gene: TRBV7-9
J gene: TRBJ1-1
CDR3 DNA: TGTGCCAGCAGCTTAGAGACAGGTGTTGGTGAAGCTTTCTTT
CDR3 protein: CASSLETGVGEAFF

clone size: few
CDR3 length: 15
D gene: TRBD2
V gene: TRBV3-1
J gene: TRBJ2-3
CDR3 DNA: TGTGCCAGCAGCCAAGCGGGGGGGGGTAGAGATACGCAGTATTTT
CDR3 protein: CASSQAGGGRDTQYF

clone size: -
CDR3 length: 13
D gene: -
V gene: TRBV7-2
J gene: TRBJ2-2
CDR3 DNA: TGTGCCAGCAGCTCAGGCAGGGCTGGGGAGCTGTTTTTT
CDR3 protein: CASSSGRAGELFF

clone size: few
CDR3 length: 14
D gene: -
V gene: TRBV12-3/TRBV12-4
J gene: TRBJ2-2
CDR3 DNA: TGTGCCAGTCCACGGGACGGAACCTCCGGGGAGCTGTTTTTT
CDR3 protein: CASPRDGTSGELFF

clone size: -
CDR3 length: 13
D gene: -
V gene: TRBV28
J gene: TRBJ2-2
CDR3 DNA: TGTGCCAGCAGACTCTTCGGGGGCGGGGAGCTGTTTTTT
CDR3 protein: CASRLFGGGELFF

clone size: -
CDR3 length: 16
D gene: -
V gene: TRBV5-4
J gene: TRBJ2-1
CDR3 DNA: TGTGCCAGCAGCTTGGCCGCAGCTAGGGGTAACAATGAGCAGTTCTTC
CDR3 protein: CASSLAAARGNNEQFF

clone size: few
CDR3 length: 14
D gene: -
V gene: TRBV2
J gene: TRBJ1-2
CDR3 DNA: TGTGCCAGCACGGCAGGGACCCAAAACTATGGCTACACCTTC
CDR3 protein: CASTAGTQNYGYTF

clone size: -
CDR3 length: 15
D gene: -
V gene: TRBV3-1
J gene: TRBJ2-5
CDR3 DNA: TGTGCCAGCAGCCCCCGCCCCTGGGAAGAAGAGACCCAGTACTTC
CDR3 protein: CASSPRPWEEETQYF

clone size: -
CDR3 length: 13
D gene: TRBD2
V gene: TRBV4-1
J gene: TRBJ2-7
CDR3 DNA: TGCGCCAGCAGCCAATTAGCGGGAGGGAGTCCGTACTTC
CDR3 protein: CASSQLAGGSPYF

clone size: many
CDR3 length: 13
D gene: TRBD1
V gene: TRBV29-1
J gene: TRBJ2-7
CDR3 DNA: TGCAGCGTTGTGGGGGACAGAACCTACGAGCAGTACTTC
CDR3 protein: CSVVGDRTYEQYF

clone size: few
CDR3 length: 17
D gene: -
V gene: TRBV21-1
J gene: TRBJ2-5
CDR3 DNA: TGTGCCAGCAGCAATCGAAGGAGACAGGGAAAAAAAGAGACCCAGTACTTC
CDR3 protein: CASSNRRRQGKKETQYF

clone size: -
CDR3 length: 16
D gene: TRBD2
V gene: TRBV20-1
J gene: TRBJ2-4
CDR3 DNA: TGCAGTGCTAGAGCGGGACTAGCGGTAGCCAAAAACATTCAGTACTTC
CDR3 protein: CSARAGLAVAKNIQYF

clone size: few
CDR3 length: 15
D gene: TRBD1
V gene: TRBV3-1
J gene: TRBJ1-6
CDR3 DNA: TGTGCCAGCAGCCAAGATACAGGGGGCGATTCACCCCTCCACTTT
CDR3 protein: CASSQDTGGDSPLHF

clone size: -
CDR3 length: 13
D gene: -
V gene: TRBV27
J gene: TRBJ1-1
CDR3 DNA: TGTGCCAGCAGTTCCCGGGGGGTCTCTGAAGCTTTCTTT
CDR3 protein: CASSSRGVSEAFF

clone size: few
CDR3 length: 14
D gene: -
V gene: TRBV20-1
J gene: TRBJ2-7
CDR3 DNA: TGCAGTGCTAGGGCACGGGACTTTCCCTACGAGCAGTACTTC
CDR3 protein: CSARARDFPYEQYF

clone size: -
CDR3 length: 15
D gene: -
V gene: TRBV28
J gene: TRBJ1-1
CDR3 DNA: TGTGCCAGCAGTTTACTAATTCAGGGAGGGGGTGAAGCTTTCTTT
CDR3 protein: CASSLLIQGGGEAFF

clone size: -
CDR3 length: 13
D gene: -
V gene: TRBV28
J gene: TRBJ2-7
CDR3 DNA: TGTGCCAGCAGGTCCCAGACAGGTTACGAGCAGTACTTC
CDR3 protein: CASRSQTGYEQYF

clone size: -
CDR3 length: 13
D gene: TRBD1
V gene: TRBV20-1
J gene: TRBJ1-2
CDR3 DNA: TGCAGTGCCCCGGGACAGGGTTCCTATGGCTACACCTTC
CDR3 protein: CSAPGQGSYGYTF

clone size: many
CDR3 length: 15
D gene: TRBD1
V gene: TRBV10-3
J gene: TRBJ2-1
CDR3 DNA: TGTGCCATCAGTGAGTCGACGCCAGGGGGAAATGAGCAGTTCTTC
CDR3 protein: CAISESTPGGNEQFF

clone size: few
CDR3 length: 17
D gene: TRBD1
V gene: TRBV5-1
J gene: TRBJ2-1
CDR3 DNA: TGCGCCAGCAGCCCCGGACAGGGGCCTTCACTGGACAATGAGCAGTTCTTC
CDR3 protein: CASSPGQGPSLDNEQFF

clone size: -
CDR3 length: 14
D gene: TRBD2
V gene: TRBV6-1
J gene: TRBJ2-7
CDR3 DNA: TGTGCCAGCAGTGAACGGAGACTAGCGTACGAGCAGTACTTC
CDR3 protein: CASSERRLAYEQYF

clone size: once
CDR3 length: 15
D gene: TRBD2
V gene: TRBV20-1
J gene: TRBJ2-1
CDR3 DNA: TGCAGTGCTAGAGGGGGGACTAGCGCATACAATGAGCAGTTCTTC
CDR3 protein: CSARGGTSAYNEQFF

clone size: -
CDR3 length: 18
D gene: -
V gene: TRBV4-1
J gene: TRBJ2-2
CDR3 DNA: TGCGCCAGCAGCCCCGTAGGGGCCATTGCCCGGAACACCGGGGAGCTGTTTTTT
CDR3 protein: CASSPVGAIARNTGELFF

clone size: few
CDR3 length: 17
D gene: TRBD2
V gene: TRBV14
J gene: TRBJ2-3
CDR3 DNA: TGTGCCAGCAGCCAGCATAGACTAGCGGGCGGCACAGATACGCAGTATTTT
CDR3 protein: CASSQHRLAGGTDTQYF

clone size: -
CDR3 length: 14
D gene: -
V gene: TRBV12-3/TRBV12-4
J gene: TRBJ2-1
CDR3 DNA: TGTGCCAGCAGTTTTTTGCTAGTTAACAATGAGCAGTTCTTC
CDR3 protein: CASSFLLVNNEQFF

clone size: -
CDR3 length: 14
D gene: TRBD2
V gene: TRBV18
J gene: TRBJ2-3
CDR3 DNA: TGTGCCAGCTCACCGAAACTAGCGTCAGATACGCAGTATTTT
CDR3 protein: CASSPKLASDTQYF

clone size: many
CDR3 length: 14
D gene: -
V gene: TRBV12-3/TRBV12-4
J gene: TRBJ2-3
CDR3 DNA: TGTGCCAGCAGTTTCGGGCAGGGAGTGGATACGCAGTATTTT
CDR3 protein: CASSFGQGVDTQYF

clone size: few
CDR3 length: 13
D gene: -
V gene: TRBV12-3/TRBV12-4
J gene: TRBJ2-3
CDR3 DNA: TGTGCCAGCAGTTGGGACGGATCCGGTACGCAGTATTTT
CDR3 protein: CASSWDGSGTQYF

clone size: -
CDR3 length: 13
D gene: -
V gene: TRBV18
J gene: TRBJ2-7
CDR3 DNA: TGTGCCAGCTCACCACGGTCTAGCCGCGAGCAGTACTTC
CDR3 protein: CASSPRSSREQYF

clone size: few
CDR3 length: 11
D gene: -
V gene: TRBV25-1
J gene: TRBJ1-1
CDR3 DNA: TGTGCCAGCAGAAGGGGATCTGAAGCTTTCTTT
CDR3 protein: CASRRGSEAFF

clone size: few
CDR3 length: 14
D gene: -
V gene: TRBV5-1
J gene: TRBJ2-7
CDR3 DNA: TGCGCCAGCAGCTTAAATCTCAGGGGTTACGAGCAGTACTTC
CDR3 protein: CASSLNLRGYEQYF

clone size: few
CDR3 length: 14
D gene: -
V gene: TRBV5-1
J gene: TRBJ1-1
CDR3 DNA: TGCGCCAGCAGCTTACAGGACGCGAACACTGAAGCTTTCTTT
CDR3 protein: CASSLQDANTEAFF